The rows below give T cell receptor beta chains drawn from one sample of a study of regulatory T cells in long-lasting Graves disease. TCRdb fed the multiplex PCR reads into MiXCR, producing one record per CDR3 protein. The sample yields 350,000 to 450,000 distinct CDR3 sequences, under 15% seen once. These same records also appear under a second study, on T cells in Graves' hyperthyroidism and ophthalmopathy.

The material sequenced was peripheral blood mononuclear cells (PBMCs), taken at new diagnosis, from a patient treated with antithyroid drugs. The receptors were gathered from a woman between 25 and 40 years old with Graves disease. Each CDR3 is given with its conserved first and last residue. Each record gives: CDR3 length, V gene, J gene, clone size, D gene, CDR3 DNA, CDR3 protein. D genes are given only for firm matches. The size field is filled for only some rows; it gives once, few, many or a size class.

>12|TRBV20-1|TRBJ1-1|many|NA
TGCAGTGCTAGGGTCTCGGGCACTGAAGCTTTCTTT
CSARVSGTEAFF
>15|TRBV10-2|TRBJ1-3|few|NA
TGCGCCAGCAGCGAAGACCCTGGAGGAAGAAACACCATATATTTT
CASSEDPGGRNTIYF
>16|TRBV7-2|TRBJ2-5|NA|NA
TGTGCCAGCAGCTTGGGAGTTGCTGGGCCTCTAGGGACCCAGTACTTC
CASSLGVAGPLGTQYF
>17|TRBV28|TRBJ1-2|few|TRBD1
TGTGCCAGCAGTTTTTATTTGGGACAGGGCGGGAGCTATGGCTACACCTTC
CASSFYLGQGGSYGYTF
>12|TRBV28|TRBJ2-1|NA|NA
TGTGCCAGCAGTACCCGATACAAAGAGCAGTTCTTC
CASSTRYKEQFF
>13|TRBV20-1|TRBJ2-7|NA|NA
TGCAGTGCTAGACGACCGTGGAGTACCGAGCAGTACTTC
CSARRPWSTEQYF
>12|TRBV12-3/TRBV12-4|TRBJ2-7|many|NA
TGTGCCAGCAGCACAGGGAGCTACGAGCAGTACTTC
CASSTGSYEQYF
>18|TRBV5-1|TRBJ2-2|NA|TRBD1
TGCGCCAGCAGCCTCTCGGTACAGGGGTTCGCGAACACCGGGGAGCTGTTTTTT
CASSLSVQGFANTGELFF
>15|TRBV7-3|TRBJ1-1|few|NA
TGTGCCAGCAGCTTGGGACCGGGAGGTAACACTGAAGCTTTCTTT
CASSLGPGGNTEAFF
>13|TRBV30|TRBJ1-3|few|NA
TGTGCCTGGAGTCCCGGAGTGGGAAACACCATATATTTT
CAWSPGVGNTIYF
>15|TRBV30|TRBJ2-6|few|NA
TGTGCCTGGAGCTCGGGCCTAGGGGGGGCCAACGTCCTGACTTTC
CAWSSGLGGANVLTF
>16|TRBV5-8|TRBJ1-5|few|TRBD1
TGTGCCAGCAGCACCGACGGCAGGGGGGGCAATCAGCCCCAGCATTTT
CASSTDGRGGNQPQHF
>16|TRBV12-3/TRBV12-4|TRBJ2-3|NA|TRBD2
TGTGCCAGCAGGGCTAGCGGGAGAGAAGGCACAGATACGCAGTATTTT
CASRASGREGTDTQYF
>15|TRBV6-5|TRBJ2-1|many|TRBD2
TGTGCCAGCAGTCACTCGCGGGAGGGAGACAATGAGCAGTTCTTC
CASSHSREGDNEQFF
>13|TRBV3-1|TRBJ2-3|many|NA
TGTGCCAGCAGCCACGCTAGCACAGATACGCAGTATTTT
CASSHASTDTQYF
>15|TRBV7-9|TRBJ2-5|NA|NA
TGTGCCAGCAGCTTGGGACCGGCGTTGGGAGAGACCCAGTACTTC
CASSLGPALGETQYF
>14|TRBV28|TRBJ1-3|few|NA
TGTGCCAGCAGTCCCCGGGGAGGTGGAAACACCATATATTTT
CASSPRGGGNTIYF
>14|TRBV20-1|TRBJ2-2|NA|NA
TGCAGTGCTGAAGTCCCCGGGTCCACCGGGGAGCTGTTTTTT
CSAEVPGSTGELFF
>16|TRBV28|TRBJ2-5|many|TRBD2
TGTGCCAGCAGTCCAGTCAGGCCGGGGGGGCAAGAGACCCAGTACTTC
CASSPVRPGGQETQYF
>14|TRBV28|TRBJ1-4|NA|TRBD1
TGTGCCAGCAGCCCTCAGGGGGACAACGAAAAACTGTTTTTT
CASSPQGDNEKLFF
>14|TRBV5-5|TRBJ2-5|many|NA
TGTGCCAGCAGCTTGTTTGGGTCCCAAGAGACCCAGTACTTC
CASSLFGSQETQYF
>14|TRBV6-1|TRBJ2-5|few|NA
TGTGCCAGCAGTGAGAGTACTGGGCAAGAGACCCAGTACTTC
CASSESTGQETQYF
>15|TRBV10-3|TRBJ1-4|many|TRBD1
TGTGCCATCAGTGAGTCTGGGACAGCAAATGAAAAACTGTTTTTT
CAISESGTANEKLFF
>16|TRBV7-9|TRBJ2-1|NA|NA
TGTGCCAGCAGCTTAAATTCGGCGGACCTGTACGATGAGCAGTTCTTC
CASSLNSADLYDEQFF
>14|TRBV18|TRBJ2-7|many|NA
TGTGCCAGCTCACCTCCGGGCCTCAGCCACGAGCAGTACTTC
CASSPPGLSHEQYF
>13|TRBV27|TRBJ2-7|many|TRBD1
TGTGCCAGCAGTCGGACAGGGATCTACGAGCAGTACTTC
CASSRTGIYEQYF
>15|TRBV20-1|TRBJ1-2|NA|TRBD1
TGCAGTGCTGGAATTTGGACAGGGGTCGACTATGGCTACACCTTC
CSAGIWTGVDYGYTF
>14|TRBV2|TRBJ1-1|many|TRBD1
TGTGCCAGCAGAGAGACAGGGCTGGGCACTGAAGCTTTCTTT
CASRETGLGTEAFF
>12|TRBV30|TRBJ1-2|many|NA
TGTGCCTGGACGGGGACTAACTATGGCTACACCTTC
CAWTGTNYGYTF
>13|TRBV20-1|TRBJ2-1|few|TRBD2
TGCAGTGCAGAGGGACTAGCGCCCCTGATGCAGTTCTTC
CSAEGLAPLMQFF
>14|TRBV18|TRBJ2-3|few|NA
TGTGCCAGCTCACCACCGTGGAGGGATGATACGCAGTATTTT
CASSPPWRDDTQYF
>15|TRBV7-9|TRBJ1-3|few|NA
TGTGCCAGCAGCTTCTCCGGGACAAGAGGAAACACCATATATTTT
CASSFSGTRGNTIYF
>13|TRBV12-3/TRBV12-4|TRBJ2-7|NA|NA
TGTGCCAGCAGCCTCGGACATTCCGGCGAGCAGTACTTC
CASSLGHSGEQYF
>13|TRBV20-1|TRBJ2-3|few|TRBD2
TGCAGTGCTAGTAAAGCGGGAGCAGATACGCAGTATTTT
CSASKAGADTQYF
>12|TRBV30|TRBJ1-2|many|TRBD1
TGTGCCTGGATCGGCCAGGGGGATGGCTACACCTTC
CAWIGQGDGYTF
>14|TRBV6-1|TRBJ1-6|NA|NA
TGTGCCAGCAGGCCGGGACGGAACAATTCACCCCTCCACTTT
CASRPGRNNSPLHF
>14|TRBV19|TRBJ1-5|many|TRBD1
TGTGCCAGTATCTCAGGGGGCGTTGATCAGCCCCAGCATTTT
CASISGGVDQPQHF
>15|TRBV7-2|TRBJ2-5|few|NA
TGTGCCAGCAGCTCGGGGGGCGGGATCCAAGAGACCCAGTACTTC
CASSSGGGIQETQYF
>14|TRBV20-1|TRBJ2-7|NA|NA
TGCAGTGCTCCGTTGGGGACTTCCACCTACGAGCAGTACTTC
CSAPLGTSTYEQYF
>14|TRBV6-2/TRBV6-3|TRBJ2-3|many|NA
TGTGCCAGCAGTTACACATACAGGGCGGATACGCAGTATTTT
CASSYTYRADTQYF
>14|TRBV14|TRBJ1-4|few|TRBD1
TGTGCCAGCAGCCGGACAGGGGCAGGTGAAAAACTGTTTTTT
CASSRTGAGEKLFF
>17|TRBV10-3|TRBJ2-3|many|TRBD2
TGTGCCACCGCTGGGGGGCTAGCGGGAGTACGCACAGATACGCAGTATTTT
CATAGGLAGVRTDTQYF
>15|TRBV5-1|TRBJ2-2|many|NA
TGCGCCAGCAGCTTGGAGGCCCGGGGCACCGGGGAGCTGTTTTTT
CASSLEARGTGELFF
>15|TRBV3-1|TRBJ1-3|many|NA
TGTGCCAGCAGCCAAGGAGACGGCACTGGAAACACCATATATTTT
CASSQGDGTGNTIYF
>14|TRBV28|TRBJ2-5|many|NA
TGTGCCAGCAGTAACAGGGCTGGGGGAGAGACCCAGTACTTC
CASSNRAGGETQYF
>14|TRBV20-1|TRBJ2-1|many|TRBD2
TGCAGTGCACTAGCGGGAGAAAGGTACAATGAGCAGTTCTTC
CSALAGERYNEQFF
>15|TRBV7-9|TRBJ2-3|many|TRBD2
TGTGCCAGCAGCTTATCCCGACTAGCAATAGATACGCAGTATTTT
CASSLSRLAIDTQYF
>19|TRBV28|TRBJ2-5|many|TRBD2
TGTGCCAGCAGTCCGGGACTAGCGGGTCCCATTCCTGGGGGCGAGACCCAGTACTTC
CASSPGLAGPIPGGETQYF
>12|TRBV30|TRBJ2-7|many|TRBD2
TGTGCCTGGAGTGTAACTAGCGGGGTGTCGTACTTC
CAWSVTSGVSYF
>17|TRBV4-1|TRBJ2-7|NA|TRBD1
TGCGCCAGCAGCCAAGATTCGGGGACAGGGGGCCTCTACGAGCAGTACTTC
CASSQDSGTGGLYEQYF
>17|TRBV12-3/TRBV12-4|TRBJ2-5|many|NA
TGTGCCAGCAGTTTAGCGCATGAGGCGGCCTCCGCGGGGACCCAGTACTTC
CASSLAHEAASAGTQYF
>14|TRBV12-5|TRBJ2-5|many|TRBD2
TGTGCTAGTGGGCCTAGCGGGAGTCACGAGACCCAGTACTTC
CASGPSGSHETQYF